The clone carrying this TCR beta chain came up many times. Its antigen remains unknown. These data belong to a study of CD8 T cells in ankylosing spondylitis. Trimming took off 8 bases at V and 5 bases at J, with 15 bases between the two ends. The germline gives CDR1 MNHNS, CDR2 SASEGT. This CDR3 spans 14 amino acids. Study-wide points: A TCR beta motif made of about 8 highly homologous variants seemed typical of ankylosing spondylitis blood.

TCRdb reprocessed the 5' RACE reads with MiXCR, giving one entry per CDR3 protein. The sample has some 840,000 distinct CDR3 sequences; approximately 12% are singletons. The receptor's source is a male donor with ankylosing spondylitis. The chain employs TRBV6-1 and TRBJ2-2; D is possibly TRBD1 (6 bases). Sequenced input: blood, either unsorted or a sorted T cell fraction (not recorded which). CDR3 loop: CASGRAGETGELFF. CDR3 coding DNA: TGTGCCAGCGGTAGGGCAGGGGAGACCGGGGAGCTGTTTTTT.